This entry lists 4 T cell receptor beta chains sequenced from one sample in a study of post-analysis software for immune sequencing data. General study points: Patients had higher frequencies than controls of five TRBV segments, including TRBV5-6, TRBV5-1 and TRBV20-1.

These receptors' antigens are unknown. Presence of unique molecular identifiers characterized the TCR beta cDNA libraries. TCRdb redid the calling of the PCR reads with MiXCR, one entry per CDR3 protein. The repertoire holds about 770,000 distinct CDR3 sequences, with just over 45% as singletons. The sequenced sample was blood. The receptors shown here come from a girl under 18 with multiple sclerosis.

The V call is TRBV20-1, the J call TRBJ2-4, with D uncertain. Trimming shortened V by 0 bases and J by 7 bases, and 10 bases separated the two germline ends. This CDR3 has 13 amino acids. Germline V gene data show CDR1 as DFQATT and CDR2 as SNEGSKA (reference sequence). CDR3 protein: CSARDPQANIQYF. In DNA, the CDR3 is TGCAGTGCTAGAGATCCCCAGGCCAACATTCAGTACTTC.

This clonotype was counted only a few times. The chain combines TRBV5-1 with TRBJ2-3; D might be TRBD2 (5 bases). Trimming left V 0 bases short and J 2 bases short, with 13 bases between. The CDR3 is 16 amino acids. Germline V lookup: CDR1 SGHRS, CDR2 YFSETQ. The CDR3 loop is CASSLAFVGDTDTQYF. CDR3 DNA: TGCGCCAGCAGCTTGGCCTTTGTGGGAGACACAGATACGCAGTATTTT.

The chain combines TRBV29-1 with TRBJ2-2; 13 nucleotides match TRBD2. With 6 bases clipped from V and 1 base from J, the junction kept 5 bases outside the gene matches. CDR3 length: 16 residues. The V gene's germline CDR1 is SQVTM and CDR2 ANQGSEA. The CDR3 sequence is CSVETSGRVNTGELFF. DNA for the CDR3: TGCAGCGTCGAAACTAGCGGGAGGGTGAACACCGGGGAGCTGTTTTTT.

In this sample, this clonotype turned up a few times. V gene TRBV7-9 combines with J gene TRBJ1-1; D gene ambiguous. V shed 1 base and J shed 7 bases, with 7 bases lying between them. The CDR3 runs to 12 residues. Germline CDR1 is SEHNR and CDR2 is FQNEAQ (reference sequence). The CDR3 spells CASSLGGYEAFF. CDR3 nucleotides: TGTGCCAGCAGCTTAGGGGGATATGAAGCTTTCTTT.